This T cell receptor beta chain was recovered during a study of T cell responses to AZD1222 COVID-19 vaccine. Study at large: Whether given at about 4 or about 12 weeks, second doses were pooled.

Sequencing used immunoSEQ multiplex PCR; TCRdb keeps in-frame clones, though not all of them. The sample includes under 150,000 clones, approximately 92% of them seen just once. Study outcomes and limitations: Spike was spanned by vaccine-associated CD4 TCRs, with dominance at 160-218 and 743-854. Donors, mostly white British, included more females; clonal diversity was possibly underestimated. After the peak T cell response, and only then, were repertoires sampled.

From germline, CDR1 is MGHDK and CDR2 SYGVNS. The CDR3 is 17 residues long. V dropped 4 bases and J dropped 0 bases, with 17 bases sitting between them. Remarks on this clone: Antigen unknown.

The chain joins TRBV25-1 to TRBJ2-3; D is perhaps TRBD1 (6 bases). The TCR comes from an adult in good health. The sample consisted of peripheral blood, taken on day 0 of AZD1222 vaccination. CDR3 coding DNA: TGTGCCAGCAGTGGGTTATGGGTGACAGGCAGCACAGATACGCAGTATTTT. Its protein product is CASSGLWVTGSTDTQYF. The variable domain in full, with the rest retrieved from reference TRBV25-1 and TRBJ2-3, is EADIYQTPRYLVIGTGKKITLECSQTMGHDKMYWYQQDPGMELHLIHYSYGVNSTEKGDLSSESTVSRIRTEHFPLTLESARPSHTSQYLCASSGLWVTGSTDTQYFGPGTRLTVL.